The 2 T cell receptor beta chains listed next were all sequenced from one sample in a study of tumor and adjacent non-tumor tissue in lung cancer. RNA was extracted from bulk tissue without any cell sorting. The normal lung tissue was taken more than 3 cm from the tumor edge. The library came from three nested PCR rounds adapted from ARM-PCR protocols. TCRdb re-called the multiplex PCR reads with MiXCR, one entry per CDR3 protein. The sample consists of about 67,000 distinct CDR3 sequences, 76% of them appearing once. Specimen: distant non-tumor lung tissue. These TCRs come from a man in his 60s with non-small cell lung cancer.

Concerning this clonotype itself: Likely a read error: the CDR3 ends without its conserved phenylalanine or tryptophan. The chain employs TRBV11-2 and TRBJ2-6; tentative D call: TRBD1 (6 bases). The CDR3 totals 17 residues. From germline, CDR1 is SGHAT and CDR2 FQNNGV. Trimming took 2 bases from V and 2 from J, leaving 13 bases between them. The CDR3 here is CASSLYQGGTGANVLTL. The CDR3 DNA reads TGTGCCAGCAGCTTATACCAAGGGGGAACTGGGGCCAACGTCCTGACTCTC.

This clonotype has ten or more counts. Here the CDR3 reads CASSPTGHTNTGELFF. CDR3 nucleotides: TGCGCCAGCAGCCCGACGGGACACACGAACACCGGGGAGCTGTTTTTT. J is TRBJ2-2 and V is TRBV5-1; possible D gene TRBD1, 6 bases. The CDR3 totals 16 residues. Deletions cut 4 bases from V and 0 bases from J, with 13 bases between. The germline V gene has CDR1 SGHRS and CDR2 YFSETQ.